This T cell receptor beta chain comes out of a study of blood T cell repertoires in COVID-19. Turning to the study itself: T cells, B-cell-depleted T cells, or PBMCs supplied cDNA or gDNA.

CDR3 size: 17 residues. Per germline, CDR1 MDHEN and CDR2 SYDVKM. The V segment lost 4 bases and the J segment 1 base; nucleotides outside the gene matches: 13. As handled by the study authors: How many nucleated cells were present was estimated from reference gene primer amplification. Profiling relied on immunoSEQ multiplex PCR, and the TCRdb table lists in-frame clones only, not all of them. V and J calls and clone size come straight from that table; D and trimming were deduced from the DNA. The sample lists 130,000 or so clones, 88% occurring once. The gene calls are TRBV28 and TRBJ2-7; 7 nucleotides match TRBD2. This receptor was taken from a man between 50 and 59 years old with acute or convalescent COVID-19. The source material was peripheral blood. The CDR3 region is CASSSTKRAGKSYEQYF. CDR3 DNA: TGTGCCAGCAGTTCTACTAAGCGAGCGGGGAAATCCTACGAGCAGTACTTC.